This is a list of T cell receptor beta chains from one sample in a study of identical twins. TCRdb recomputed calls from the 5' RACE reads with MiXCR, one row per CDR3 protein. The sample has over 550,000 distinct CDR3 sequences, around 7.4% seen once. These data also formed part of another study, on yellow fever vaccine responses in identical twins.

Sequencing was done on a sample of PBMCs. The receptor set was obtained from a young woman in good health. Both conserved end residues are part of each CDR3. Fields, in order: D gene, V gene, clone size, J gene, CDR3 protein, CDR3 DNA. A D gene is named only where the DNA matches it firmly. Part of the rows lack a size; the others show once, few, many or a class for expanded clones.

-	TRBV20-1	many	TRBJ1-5	CSASMHNQPQHF	TGCAGTGCTAGTATGCATAATCAGCCCCAGCATTTT
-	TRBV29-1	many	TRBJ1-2	CSVGGNSYGYTF	TGCAGCGTTGGTGGCAACAGCTATGGCTACACCTTC
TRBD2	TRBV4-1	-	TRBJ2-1	CASRRAGGRNEQFF	TGCGCCAGCCGTCGAGCGGGGGGCCGCAATGAGCAGTTCTTC
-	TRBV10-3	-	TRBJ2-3	CAISESATLGTDTQYF	TGTGCCATCAGTGAGTCCGCCACCCTAGGCACAGATACGCAGTATTTT
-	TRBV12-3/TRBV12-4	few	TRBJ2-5	CASSLVLGDGETQYF	TGTGCCAGCAGTTTAGTTCTGGGGGACGGGGAGACCCAGTACTTC
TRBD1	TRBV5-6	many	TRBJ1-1	CASSLGQGFWNTEAFF	TGTGCCAGCAGCTTGGGACAGGGGTTCTGGAACACTGAAGCTTTCTTT
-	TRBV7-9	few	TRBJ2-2	CASSFTSPAGGRELFF	TGTGCCAGCAGCTTTACTAGCCCCGCAGGCGGGCGGGAGCTGTTTTTT
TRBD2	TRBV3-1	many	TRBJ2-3	CASRGLGTDTQYF	TGTGCCAGTAGGGGACTAGGGACAGATACGCAGTATTTT
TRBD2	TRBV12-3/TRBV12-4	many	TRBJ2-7	CASSLSSGSSYEQYF	TGTGCCAGCAGCTTAAGTAGCGGGAGTTCCTACGAGCAGTACTTC
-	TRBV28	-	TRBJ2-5	CASLGSRMGETQYF	TGTGCCAGCCTTGGGAGCCGTATGGGAGAGACCCAGTACTTC
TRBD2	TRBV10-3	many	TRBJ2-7	CAISVGTSESSYEQYF	TGTGCCATCAGTGTTGGGACTAGCGAGAGCTCCTACGAGCAGTACTTC
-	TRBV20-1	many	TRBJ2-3	CSAKWGDSGKGDELSTDTQYF	TGCAGTGCTAAGTGGGGGGATTCGGGAAAAGGGGATGAATTGAGCACAGATACGCAGTATTTT
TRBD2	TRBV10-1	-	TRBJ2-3	CASSEVGSGRPGDTQYF	TGCGCCAGCAGTGAAGTCGGTAGCGGGAGGCCCGGGGATACGCAGTATTTT
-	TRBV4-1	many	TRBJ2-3	CASSQEGAERTDTQYF	TGCGCCAGCAGCCAAGAAGGTGCAGAACGCACAGATACGCAGTATTTT
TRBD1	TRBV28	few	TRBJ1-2	CASSPLQGLYGYTF	TGTGCCAGCAGTCCCCTACAGGGGCTCTATGGCTACACCTTC
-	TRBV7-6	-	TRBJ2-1	CASSVSGGSEQFF	TGTGCCAGCAGCGTTAGCGGAGGGAGTGAGCAGTTCTTC
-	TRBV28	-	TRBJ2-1	CASSTFFNEQFF	TGTGCCAGCAGTACATTTTTCAATGAGCAGTTCTTC
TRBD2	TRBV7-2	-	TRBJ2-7	CASSRTSGSGYEQYF	TGTGCCAGCAGCCGGACTAGCGGGAGTGGGTACGAGCAGTACTTC
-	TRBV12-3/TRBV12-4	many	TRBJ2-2	CASSFWGVGAGELFF	TGTGCCAGCAGTTTTTGGGGTGTAGGGGCCGGGGAGCTGTTTTTT
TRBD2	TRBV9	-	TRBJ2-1	CASSVAGGSFGYNEQFF	TGTGCCAGCAGCGTAGCCGGCGGGAGCTTTGGGTACAATGAGCAGTTCTTC
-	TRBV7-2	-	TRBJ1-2	CASSYGTPTGGYTF	TGTGCCAGCAGCTACGGGACCCCGACGGGAGGCTACACCTTC
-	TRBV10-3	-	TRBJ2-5	CAISESGRAQETQYF	TGTGCCATCAGTGAGTCGGGCAGGGCCCAAGAGACCCAGTACTTC
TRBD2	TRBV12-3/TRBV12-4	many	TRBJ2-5	CASSLLLAGGETQYF	TGTGCCAGCAGTTTGTTACTAGCGGGAGGTGAGACCCAGTACTTC
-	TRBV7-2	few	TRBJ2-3	CASSVGARTDTQYF	TGTGCCAGCAGCGTGGGAGCGCGGACAGATACGCAGTATTTT